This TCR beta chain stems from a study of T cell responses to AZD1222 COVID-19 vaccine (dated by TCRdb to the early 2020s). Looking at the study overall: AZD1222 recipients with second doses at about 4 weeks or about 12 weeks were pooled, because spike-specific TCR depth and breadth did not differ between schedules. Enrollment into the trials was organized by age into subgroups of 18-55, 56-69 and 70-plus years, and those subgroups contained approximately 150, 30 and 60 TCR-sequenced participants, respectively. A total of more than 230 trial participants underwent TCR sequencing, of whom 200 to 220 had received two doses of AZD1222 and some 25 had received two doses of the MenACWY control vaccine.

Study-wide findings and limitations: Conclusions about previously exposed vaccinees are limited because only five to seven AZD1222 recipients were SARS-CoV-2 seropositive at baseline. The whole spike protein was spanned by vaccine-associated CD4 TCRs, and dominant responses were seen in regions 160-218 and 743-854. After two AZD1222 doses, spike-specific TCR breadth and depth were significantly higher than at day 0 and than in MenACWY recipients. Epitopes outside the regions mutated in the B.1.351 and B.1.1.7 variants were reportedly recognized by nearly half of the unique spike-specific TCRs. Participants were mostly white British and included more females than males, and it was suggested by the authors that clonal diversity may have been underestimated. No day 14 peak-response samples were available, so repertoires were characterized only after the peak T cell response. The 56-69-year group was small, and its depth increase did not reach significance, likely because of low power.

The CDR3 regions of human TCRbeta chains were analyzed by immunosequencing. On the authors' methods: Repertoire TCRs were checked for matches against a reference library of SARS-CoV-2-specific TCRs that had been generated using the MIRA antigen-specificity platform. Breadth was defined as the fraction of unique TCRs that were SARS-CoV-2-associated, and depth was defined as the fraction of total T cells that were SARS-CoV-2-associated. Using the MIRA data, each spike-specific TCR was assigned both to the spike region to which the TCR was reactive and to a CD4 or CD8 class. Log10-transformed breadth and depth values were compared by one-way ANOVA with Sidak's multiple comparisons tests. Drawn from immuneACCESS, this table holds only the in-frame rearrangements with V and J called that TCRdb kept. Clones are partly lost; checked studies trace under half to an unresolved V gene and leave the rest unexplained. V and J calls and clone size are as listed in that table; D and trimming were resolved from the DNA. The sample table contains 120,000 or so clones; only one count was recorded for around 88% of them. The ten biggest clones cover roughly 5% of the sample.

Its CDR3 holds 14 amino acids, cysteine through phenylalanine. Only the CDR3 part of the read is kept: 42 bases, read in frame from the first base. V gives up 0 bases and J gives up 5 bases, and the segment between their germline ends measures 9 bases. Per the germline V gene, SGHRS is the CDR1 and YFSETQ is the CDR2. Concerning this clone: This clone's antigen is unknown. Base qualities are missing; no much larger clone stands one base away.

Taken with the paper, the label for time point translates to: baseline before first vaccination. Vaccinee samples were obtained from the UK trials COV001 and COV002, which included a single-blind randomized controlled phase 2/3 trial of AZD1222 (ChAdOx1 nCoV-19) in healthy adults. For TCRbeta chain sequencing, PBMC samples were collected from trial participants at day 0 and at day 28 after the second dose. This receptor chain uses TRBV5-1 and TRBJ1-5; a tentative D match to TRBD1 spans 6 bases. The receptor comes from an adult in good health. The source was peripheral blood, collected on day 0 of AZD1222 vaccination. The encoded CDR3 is CASSLDREHQPQHF. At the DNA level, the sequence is TGCGCCAGCAGCTTGGACAGGGAGCATCAGCCCCAGCATTTT.